This TCR beta chain emerged from a study of spatial heterogeneity in lung cancer. Findings of the study overall: For tumor T cells, estimated coverage reached only roughly 7% (alpha) and around 13% (beta). Tumor mutation count correlated with how many alpha and beta TCRs expanded intratumorally.

TCRdb re-analysed the 5' RACE reads in MiXCR, keeping a single row per CDR3 protein. The table has 4,000 to 5,500 distinct CDR3 sequences, 5.5% to 9% seen once. Per the germline V gene, CDR1 is MDHEN and CDR2 is SYDVKM. This CDR3 contains 16 residues. With 5 bases clipped from V and 3 bases from J, the junction kept 7 bases outside the gene matches. Documented time point: sample taken at primary tumor resection. The donor group consisted of 55 to 85 patients who had untreated, early-stage non-small cell lung cancer. This clonotype was counted at least ten times. Its specificity is unknown. The sequence derives from a male donor with early-stage non-small cell lung cancer. The sequenced sample was lung tumor tissue, obtained at surgery. The chain employs TRBV28 and TRBJ2-4, with 10 positions matching TRBD2. The CDR3 protein is CASSPLAGVFKNIQYF. The CDR3, as DNA: TGTGCCAGCAGTCCGCTAGCGGGAGTGTTCAAAAACATTCAGTACTTC.